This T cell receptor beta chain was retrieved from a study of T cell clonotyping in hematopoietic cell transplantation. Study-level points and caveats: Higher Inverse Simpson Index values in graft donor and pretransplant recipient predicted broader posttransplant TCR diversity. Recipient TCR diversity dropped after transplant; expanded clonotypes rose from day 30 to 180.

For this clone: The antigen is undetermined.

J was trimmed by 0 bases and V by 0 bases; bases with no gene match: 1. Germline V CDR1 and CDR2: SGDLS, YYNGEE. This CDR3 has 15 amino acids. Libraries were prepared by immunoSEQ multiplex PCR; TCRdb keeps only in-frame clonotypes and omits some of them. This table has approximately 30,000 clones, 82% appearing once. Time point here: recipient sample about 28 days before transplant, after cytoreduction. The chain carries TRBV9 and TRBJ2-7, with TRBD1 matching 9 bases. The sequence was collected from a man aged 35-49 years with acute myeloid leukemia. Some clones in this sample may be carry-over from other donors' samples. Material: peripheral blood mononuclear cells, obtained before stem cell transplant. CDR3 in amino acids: CASSVGDRDSYEQYF. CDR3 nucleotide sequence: TGTGCCAGCAGCGTAGGGGACAGGGACTCCTACGAGCAGTACTTC.